This entry lists 30 T cell receptor beta chains sequenced from one sample in a study of neurological immune-mediated disorders. TCRdb itself ran the 5' RACE reads through MiXCR, one entry per CDR3 protein. The sample records 65,000 to 95,000 distinct CDR3 sequences, about 5% being singletons. Material for sequencing was PBMCs. The receptor set was obtained from a woman in her 30s with multiple sclerosis.

In this sample, this clonotype turned up a few times. Since a much larger clone is just one base distant, this may be a read error. This rearrangement joins TRBV20-1 to TRBJ2-6, with a possible D match to TRBD1 (6 bases). Germline V gene lookup returns CDR1 DFQATT and CDR2 SNEGSKA (reference sequence). The CDR3 has 15 amino acids. CDR3 DNA sequence: TGCAGTGCTCCCAGAACAGGGCCTGGGGCCAAAGTCCTGACTTTC. It yields the protein CSAPRTGPGAKVLTF.

This clonotype was seen repeatedly, ten times or more. This rearrangement joins TRBV29-1 to TRBJ2-2, with D perhaps matching TRBD1 (5 bases). CDR1 is SQVTM, CDR2 ANQGSEA, per germline. This CDR3 is built from 17 residues. The V and J ends lost 5 bases and 7 bases respectively, with 26 bases between them. CDR3 amino acids: CSVKRVSLPREGGELFF. CDR3 in DNA: TGCAGCGTTAAAAGGGTATCTCTCCCCAGGGAAGGCGGGGAGCTGTTTTTT.

Many counts were recorded for this clonotype. The chain combines TRBV20-1 with TRBJ2-1; D is perhaps TRBD2 (6 bases). The CDR3 has 15 amino acids. Germline V gene lookup returns CDR1 DFQATT and CDR2 SNEGSKA (reference sequence). Deletions cut 1 base from V and 0 bases from J, with 10 bases between. The CDR3: CSARGGRSSYNEQFF. The DNA of the CDR3 is TGCAGTGCTAGAGGGGGGAGGAGCTCCTACAATGAGCAGTTCTTC.

This clonotype appeared many times. V usage is TRBV7-9 and J usage is TRBJ2-2; TRBD1 matches 7 bases. CDR3 length: 16 amino acids. Germline-derived CDR1 and CDR2 are SEHNR and FQNEAQ (reference sequence). Trimming at V came to 4 bases and at J to 5 bases, leaving 10 bases not matched to a gene. CDR3 DNA sequence: TGTGCCAGCAGCTCCGCGACAGGGCCGAGGACCGGGGAGCTGTTTTTT. Amino acids: CASSSATGPRTGELFF.

The V and J genes are TRBV5-1 and TRBJ1-5; no definite D call. The CDR3 length is 13 residues. Per germline, CDR1 SGHRS and CDR2 YFSETQ. Trimming shortened V by 4 bases and J by 3 bases, and 8 bases separated the two germline ends. The DNA of the CDR3 is TGCGCCAGCAGCACCGACGTCAATCAGCCCCAGCATTTT. This translates into CASSTDVNQPQHF.

This clonotype was counted at least ten times. The V gene is TRBV20-1, the J gene TRBJ2-7; 13 bases match TRBD2. Germline V gene lookup returns CDR1 DFQATT and CDR2 SNEGSKA (reference sequence). The CDR3 totals 14 residues. V was clipped by 7 bases and J by 7 bases; unmatched bases: 10. The CDR3 nucleotides are TGCAGTGTTAAGATACCGGGACTAGCGGGGGAGCAGTACGTC. Encoded protein: CSVKIPGLAGEQYV.

This clonotype was counted ten times or more. The CDR3 coding sequence is TGCAGTGCTAGAGTTCTCTCGGGAGGGCCTATAGATGAGCAGTTCTTC. Translated: CSARVLSGGPIDEQFF. The rearrangement uses TRBV20-1 and TRBJ2-1; TRBD2 aligns across 8 bases. V trimming: 1 base; J trimming: 8 bases; junction bases outside the gene matches: 13. The germline gives CDR1 DFQATT, CDR2 SNEGSKA (reference sequence). The CDR3 consists of 16 residues.

The sample holds many counts of this clonotype. The rearrangement uses TRBV12-3 or TRBV12-4 and TRBJ2-1, with D perhaps assigned TRBD1 or TRBD2 (5 bases each). V was trimmed by 8 bases and J by 0 bases, leaving 17 bases between them. The CDR3 covers 16 residues. The CDR3 DNA reads TGTGCCAGCCTTAGGTCGGGGCAGAACTCCTACAATGAGCAGTTCTTC. Translated, it gives CASLRSGQNSYNEQFF.

This clonotype has ten or more counts. This chain links TRBV5-1 with TRBJ1-2, with 8 nucleotides matching TRBD1. V gave up 4 bases and J gave up 6 bases; unmatched junction bases: 8. CDR1 SGHRS and CDR2 YFSETQ come from the germline V gene. CDR3 length equals 14 residues. The CDR3 region has the DNA TGCGCCAGCAGCCGTTCGGGACAGGACCATGGCTACACCTTC. This gives the protein CASSRSGQDHGYTF.

This clonotype was seen many times. The V call is TRBV27, the J call TRBJ2-7; the D call may be TRBD1 or TRBD2 (7 bases each). This CDR3 is 17 amino acids long. Looked up from germline, CDR1 is MNHEY and CDR2 is SMNVEV (reference sequence). Trimming shortened V by 1 base and J by 5 bases, and 21 bases separated the two germline ends. CDR3 amino acids: CASSLFRGTGEGNEQYF. In DNA, the CDR3 is TGTGCCAGCAGTTTATTCCGGGGCACAGGGGAGGGAAACGAGCAGTACTTC.

This clonotype was detected many times. The CDR3 is CSAPGETGVPQNIQYF. CDR3 in DNA: TGCAGTGCTCCCGGGGAGACAGGGGTCCCCCAAAACATTCAGTACTTC. The chain couples TRBV20-1 to TRBJ2-4, with 8 bases lining up with TRBD1. The CDR3 runs to 16 residues. The V gene's germline CDR1 is DFQATT and CDR2 SNEGSKA (reference sequence). The trim removed 5 bases at V and 5 bases at J, leaving 14 bases unmatched.

This clonotype came up many times. The chain combines TRBV7-2 with TRBJ2-7; the D gene is possibly TRBD1 (5 bases). V was shortened by 3 bases and J by 4 bases, with 10 bases between the two germline ends. The CDR3 spans 13 residues. The germline gives CDR1 SGHTA, CDR2 FQGNSA. This chain's CDR3 is CASSFSQGYEQYF. As DNA, the CDR3 is TGTGCCAGCAGCTTCAGTCAGGGTTACGAGCAGTACTTC.

This clonotype was seen at least ten times. This sequence joins TRBV7-9 and TRBJ2-1, with a possible D match to TRBD2 (5 bases). In germline, CDR1 is SEHNR, CDR2 FQNEAQ (reference sequence). Trimming removed 2 bases from V and 14 bases from J, with 13 bases in between. The CDR3 length is 12 residues. The CDR3 region is CASSLMREMEFF. As DNA, the CDR3 is TGTGCCAGCAGCTTAATGAGGGAGATGGAGTTCTTC.

This clonotype was counted many times. This chain links TRBV28 with TRBJ2-1; 10 nucleotides align to TRBD2. V was clipped by 3 bases and J by 6 bases; unmatched bases: 5. This CDR3 is 15 amino acids long. Germline CDR1 MDHEN, CDR2 SYDVKM. CDR3 residues: CASSLSGRGGNEQFF. CDR3 sequence (DNA): TGTGCCAGCAGTTTGAGCGGGAGGGGGGGCAATGAGCAGTTCTTC. The full variable domain, rest sourced from reference TRBV28 and TRBJ2-1, is DVKVTQSSRYLVKRTGEKVFLECVQDMDHENMFWYRQDPGLGLRLIYFSYDVKMKEKGDIPEGYSVSREKKERFSLILESASTNQTSMYLCASSLSGRGGNEQFFGPGTRLTVL.

This clonotype was recorded at least ten times. V gene TRBV29-1 combines with J gene TRBJ2-1, with 8 bases that match TRBD1. Looked up from germline, CDR1 is SQVTM and CDR2 is ANQGSEA. V was clipped by 6 bases and J by 1 base; unmatched bases: 11. The length of the CDR3 is 16 residues. Here the CDR3 reads CSVGATGERSYNEQFF. The CDR3 coding sequence is TGCAGCGTAGGGGCGACAGGGGAGCGGTCCTACAATGAGCAGTTCTTC.

V usage is TRBV20-1 and J usage is TRBJ2-3; 9 bases line up with TRBD2. There are 13 residues in the CDR3. V lost 7 bases to trimming and J lost 6 bases; unmatched junction nucleotides: 8. Germline V gene data show CDR1 as DFQATT and CDR2 as SNEGSKA (reference sequence). The CDR3 here is CSGAGGPRDTQYF. CDR3 in DNA: TGCAGTGGGGCGGGAGGGCCGAGGGATACGCAGTATTTT.

This clonotype was detected many times. This chain joins TRBV13 and TRBJ2-1, with 8 bases identical to TRBD1. The CDR3 is 16 residues long. Germline lookup yields CDR1 PRHDT and CDR2 FYEKMQ (reference sequence). The V gene end was trimmed by 3 bases and the J gene end by 8 bases; junction bases not matched to a gene: 12. Here the CDR3 DNA reads TGTGCCAGCAGCTTTGCGGGCAGGGGGCTTACTTATGAGCAGTTCTTC. Protein product: CASSFAGRGLTYEQFF.

This clonotype was counted many times. V gene TRBV4-1 combines with J gene TRBJ2-7, with no clear D. The germline V and J ends were trimmed by 6 bases and 3 bases, with 6 bases remaining between them. The CDR3 sequence is 11 residues long. Germline-derived CDR1 and CDR2 are MGHRA and YSYEKL. In DNA, the CDR3 is TGCGCCAGCAGACCAAGCTACGAGCAGTACGTC. It encodes CASRPSYEQYV.

This sequence joins TRBV12-3 or TRBV12-4 and TRBJ1-3, with D possibly TRBD1 on 5 matching bases. The CDR3 has 15 residues. V gave up 8 bases and J gave up 12 bases, with 26 bases separating them. CDR3 nucleotides: TGTGCCAGCCTACTGGGGACCGACTCTGGAAAAAACATATATTTT. Translation: CASLLGTDSGKNIYF.

This clonotype was found a few times. CDR3 in amino acids: CASSPPGGPGANVLTF. In DNA, the CDR3 is TGTGCCAGCTCACCACCCGGGGGGCCTGGGGCCAACGTCCTGACTTTC. V and J are TRBV18 and TRBJ2-6; tentatively, D is TRBD2 (7 bases). Germline CDR1 is KGHSH and CDR2 is LQKENI. Trimming stripped 0 bases from V and 2 bases from J, with 8 bases between. This CDR3 contains 16 residues. Variable domain in full (rest from reference TRBV18 and TRBJ2-6): NAGVMQNPRHLVRRRGQEARLRCSPMKGHSHVYWYRQLPEEGLKFMVYLQKENIIDESGMPKERFSAEFPKEGPSILRIQQVVRGDSAAYFCASSPPGGPGANVLTFGAGSRLTVL.

This clonotype was seen repeatedly, ten times or more. This chain connects TRBV9 to TRBJ1-1; maybe TRBD1 (6 bases). V lost 4 bases and J lost 10, with 20 bases in between. The CDR3 length is 14 residues. Germline lookup yields CDR1 SGDLS and CDR2 YYNGEE. This chain's CDR3 is CASSSERGGVGAFF. CDR3 nucleotides: TGTGCCAGCAGCTCAGAGAGAGGGGGGGTTGGAGCTTTCTTT.

This clonotype was counted ten times or more. J is TRBJ2-1 and V is TRBV10-3; D gene ambiguous. Trimming shortened V by 7 bases and J by 4 bases, and 14 bases separated the two germline ends. This CDR3 contains 14 residues. The germline CDR1 and CDR2 sequences are ENHRY and SYGVKD. The CDR3 bases are TGTGCCATCAATGAACAGTCTCGATACAATGAGCAGTTCTTC. Residues: CAINEQSRYNEQFF.

The chain couples TRBV20-1 to TRBJ1-4; a weak D match, TRBD1 (5 bases). CDR1 and CDR2 from the germline V gene are DFQATT and SNEGSKA (reference sequence). V lost 6 bases to trimming and J lost 3 bases, with 14 bases between them. The CDR3 consists of 14 residues. This CDR3 is CSASPGLANEKLFF. The CDR3 DNA reads as TGCAGTGCCAGTCCGGGACTGGCTAATGAAAAACTGTTTTTT.

This clonotype has a count of ten or more. The chain uses TRBV6-5 and TRBJ2-4; D ambiguous. CDR3 length equals 17 residues. Trimming left V 4 bases short and J 4 bases short, with 20 bases between. Per germline, CDR1 MNHEY and CDR2 SVGAGI. The CDR3 loop reads CASSSPQTYTKKNIQYF. The CDR3 DNA reads as TGTGCCAGCAGTTCCCCCCAAACATACACCAAAAAAAACATTCAGTACTTC.

This clonotype was counted at least ten times. The chain is built from TRBV5-6 and TRBJ1-5; tentative D call: TRBD1 (5 bases). The length of the CDR3 is 14 residues. Germline V gene sequence: CDR1 SGHDT, CDR2 YYEEEE. Trimming removed 0 bases at V and 5 bases at J, with 9 bases between. CDR3 in amino acids: CASSLATGDQPQHF. The CDR3 DNA reads TGTGCCAGCAGCTTGGCCACAGGAGATCAGCCCCAGCATTTT.

This clonotype was detected many times. The chain couples TRBV4-1 to TRBJ1-2; D is uncertain. The CDR3 is made up of 14 amino acids. Per germline, CDR1 MGHRA and CDR2 YSYEKL. V was pared by 0 bases and J by 2 bases, with 7 bases between. CDR3 in amino acids: CASSQDHGNYGYTF. CDR3 DNA: TGCGCCAGCAGCCAAGATCACGGAAACTATGGCTACACCTTC.

This clonotype was observed at least ten times. The gene calls are TRBV12-3 or TRBV12-4 and TRBJ2-5; TRBD2 is a possible D gene (5 bases). The CDR3 has 15 residues. The V end was cut by 1 base, the J end by 7 bases, with 16 bases between. The CDR3 is CASSLGGSALGTQYF. The CDR3 nucleotides read TGTGCCAGCAGTTTAGGAGGGTCAGCCCTGGGGACCCAGTACTTC.

This clonotype was observed at least ten times. The chain recombines TRBV7-9 with TRBJ2-7; 10 nucleotides match TRBD2. The CDR3 consists of 16 residues. Germline V gene data show CDR1 as SEHNR and CDR2 as FQNEAQ (reference sequence). Unmatched junction bases numbered 7, after V lost 5 bases and J lost 0 bases. CDR3 region: CASSPRASGGSYEQYF. For the CDR3, the DNA is TGTGCCAGCAGCCCCCGGGCTAGCGGGGGCTCCTACGAGCAGTACTTC.

The genes are TRBV7-9 and TRBJ2-5, with a weak D call TRBD1 (6 bases). The CDR3 is 15 amino acids. Trimming cost V 5 bases and J 2 bases, with 15 bases left between them. Germline V gives CDR1 SEHNR, CDR2 FQNEAQ (reference sequence). The CDR3 DNA reads as TGTGCCAGCAGCCCCAATCTGGACAGTCAAGAGACCCAGTACTTC. Translated, it gives CASSPNLDSQETQYF. The whole variable domain, filled in from reference TRBV7-9 and TRBJ2-5, reads DTGVSQNPRHKITKRGQNVTFRCDPISEHNRLYWYRQTLGQGPEFLTYFQNEAQLEKSRLLSDRFSAERPKGSFSTLEIQRTEQGDSAMYLCASSPNLDSQETQYFGPGTRLLVL.

There are many counts of this clonotype. The chain recombines TRBV6-2 or TRBV6-3 with TRBJ2-7, with D perhaps TRBD1 or TRBD2 (5 bases each). CDR3 size: 14 residues. CDR1 and CDR2 (germline): MNHEY, SVGEGT. Trimming stripped 5 bases from V and 1 base from J, with 12 bases between. The CDR3 sequence is CASSTPGRSYEQYF. The CDR3 nucleotides read TGTGCCAGCAGTACCCCGGGACGATCCTACGAGCAGTACTTC.